One and the same sample provided the 22 T cell receptor beta chains below, sequenced in a study of blood T cell repertoires in COVID-19. Only in-frame clones appear in the TCRdb table, and some are missing; sequencing was by immunoSEQ multiplex PCR. The sample contains about 500,000 clones, around 90% of which appear only once. The sequenced sample consisted of PBMCs or T cells enriched from blood (not recorded which). The source of these receptors is a woman under 30 who had recovered from COVID-19.

The chain recombines TRBV5-1 with TRBJ2-3; weak D call: TRBD1 (5 bases). Between the trimmed V and J ends, which lost 9 bases and 2 bases, there was a span of 13 bases. Germline assignment: CDR1 SGHRS and CDR2 YFSETQ. The CDR3 runs 13 residues. DNA of the CDR3: TGCGCCACCGGCCAGGGTTACACAGATACGCAGTATTTT. Encoded protein: CATGQGYTDTQYF.

CDR3 coding DNA: TGTGCCAGCACCATGGGAGGGGGTCAGCCCCAGCATTTT. Translated: CASTMGGGQPQHF. The chain uses TRBV2 and TRBJ1-5; a weak D match, TRBD1 (6 bases). The CDR3 covers 13 residues. V dropped 7 bases and J dropped 6 bases, with 13 bases sitting between them. Germline-derived CDR1 and CDR2 are SNHLY and FYNNEI.

This clone is a singleton in its sample. This chain uses TRBV7-8 with TRBJ1-3, with D perhaps TRBD1 (6 bases). The CDR3 loop spans 14 amino acids. V was shortened by 2 bases and J by 4 bases, with 9 bases between the two germline ends. CDR1 and CDR2 from the germline V gene are SGHVS and FQNEAQ. The CDR3 loop reads CASSLRGAGNTIYF. CDR3 bases: TGTGCCAGCAGCTTACGGGGGGCGGGAAACACCATATATTTT.

This clone appeared a single time. The chain has TRBV7-2 and TRBJ1-4, with 10 nucleotides matching TRBD1. CDR3 length: 14 amino acids. V lost 5 bases to trimming and J lost 8 bases; unmatched junction nucleotides: 5. Germline values: CDR1 SGHTA, CDR2 FQGNSA. CDR3 nucleotide sequence: TGTGCCAGCAGCCCGGACAGGGGGGACGAAAAACTGTTTTTT. The encoded protein is CASSPDRGDEKLFF.

The rearrangement links TRBV7-9 to TRBJ1-2; 9 bases align to TRBD1. The CDR3 length is 14 residues. Germline lookup yields CDR1 SEHNR and CDR2 FQNEAQ (reference sequence). With 5 bases clipped from V and 4 bases from J, the junction kept 5 bases outside the gene matches. The CDR3 DNA reads as TGTGCCAGCAGCCTCTCGACAGGGGGCTATGGCTACACCTTC. Its protein is CASSLSTGGYGYTF. Based on the CDR3 plus reference TRBV7-9 and TRBJ1-2, the full variable domain is DTGVSQNPRHKITKRGQNVTFRCDPISEHNRLYWYRQTLGQGPEFLTYFQNEAQLEKSRLLSDRFSAERPKGSFSTLEIQRTEQGDSAMYLCASSLSTGGYGYTFGSGTRLTVV.

The CDR3 bases are TGTGCCAGCAGCTCCCGGACAGGCCCAAGAGGAGATACGCAGTATTTT. It translates to CASSSRTGPRGDTQYF. The rearrangement links TRBV7-9 to TRBJ2-3; 7 bases align to TRBD1. Germline loops: CDR1 SEHNR, CDR2 FQNEAQ (reference sequence). This CDR3 has 16 residues. The V and J ends lost 4 bases and 5 bases, in that order; junction bases with no gene match: 12.

The chain is built from TRBV7-9 and TRBJ2-5; D may be TRBD2 (7 bases). Per germline, CDR1 SEHNR and CDR2 FQNEAQ (reference sequence). The CDR3 is made up of 15 amino acids. Trimming cost V 2 bases and J 2 bases, with 12 bases left between them. The CDR3 DNA reads as TGTGCCAGCAGCTTATGGGCGGGGGCACAAGAGACCCAGTACTTC. This gives the protein CASSLWAGAQETQYF.

The chain uses TRBV28 and TRBJ1-2; TRBD1 agrees at 9 bases. The germline CDR1 and CDR2 sequences are MDHEN and SYDVKM. The CDR3 length is 14 residues. With V trimmed by 5 bases and J by 10 bases, 11 bases remained unmatched. CDR3 sequence: CASSTLGTGWFYTF. The CDR3 bases are TGTGCCAGCAGTACTTTGGGGACAGGGTGGTTCTACACCTTC.

This chain uses TRBV27 with TRBJ2-7; 11 nucleotides match TRBD1. Germline V gene sequence: CDR1 MNHEY, CDR2 SMNVEV (reference sequence). The CDR3 totals 15 residues. The trim removed 5 bases at V and 4 bases at J, leaving 7 bases unmatched. DNA of the CDR3: TGTGCCAGCAGTCGGACAGGGGGCGTGCGTTACGAGCAGTACTTC. Residues: CASSRTGGVRYEQYF.

The CDR3 loop reads CASSEALRGYGYTF. The CDR3 DNA is TGTGCCAGCAGTGAAGCTCTCAGGGGGTATGGCTACACCTTC. V gene TRBV6-1 combines with J gene TRBJ1-2; 7 bases map to TRBD1. Germline values: CDR1 MNHNS, CDR2 SASEGT. CDR3 length: 14 residues. V was clipped by 0 bases and J by 5 bases; unmatched bases: 3.

This clone was recorded only once. The CDR3 region is CASTRGVVHEQFF. CDR3 coding DNA: TGTGCCAGCACCCGGGGGGTGGTCCATGAGCAGTTCTTC. The chain recombines TRBV7-9 with TRBJ2-1; 7 nucleotides line up with TRBD2. The CDR3 has 13 amino acids. The V gene's germline CDR1 is SEHNR and CDR2 FQNEAQ (reference sequence). J gave up 8 bases and V 7 bases, and 8 bases lay outside the gene matches.

This chain uses TRBV5-4 with TRBJ2-3; 11 positions match TRBD2. CDR3 size: 15 residues. V lost 4 bases, J lost 7 bases, and 8 bases stayed unmatched. The germline V gene has CDR1 SGHNT and CDR2 YYREEE (reference sequence). The CDR3 nucleotides are TGTGCCAGCAGCCCGGGAACTAGCGGGGGAAATACGCAGTATTTT. It codes for CASSPGTSGGNTQYF.

V is TRBV9 and J is TRBJ2-7; tentative D call: TRBD1 (5 bases). Between the trimmed V and J ends, which lost 0 bases and 6 bases, there was a span of 19 bases. This CDR3 region has 16 residues. Germline V gene lookup returns CDR1 SGDLS and CDR2 YYNGEE. The CDR3 DNA reads TGTGCCAGCAGCGTAGGCCTGGACACTCAAATGGGCGAGCAGTACTTC. This translates into CASSVGLDTQMGEQYF.

This chain uses TRBV2 with TRBJ2-7; possibly TRBD2 for D (6 bases). This CDR3 is built from 14 residues. The ends were cut back, 5 bases at V and 7 bases at J, with 18 bases in the middle. Germline CDR1 SNHLY, CDR2 FYNNEI. CDR3 DNA sequence: TGTGCCAGCAGTTCTACCGATCAGGGAGGAGAGCAGTACTTC. This encodes CASSSTDQGGEQYF.

The table lists this clone with a few counts. This chain links TRBV28 with TRBJ1-5; D unclear. CDR3 length equals 14 residues. The V gene's germline CDR1 is MDHEN and CDR2 SYDVKM. V lost 7 bases to trimming and J lost 3 bases, with 13 bases between them. CDR3 in amino acids: CASISVAFNQPQHF. Here the CDR3 DNA reads TGTGCCAGCATTTCGGTCGCCTTCAATCAGCCCCAGCATTTT.

The gene calls are TRBV2 and TRBJ1-3, with D possibly matching TRBD1 (6 bases). This CDR3 contains 16 residues. Germline V gives CDR1 SNHLY, CDR2 FYNNEI. V lost 6 bases and J lost 1, with 16 bases in between. The CDR3 region is CASSPGTQDSGNTIYF. In DNA form, the CDR3 reads TGTGCCAGCAGCCCCGGGACACAAGATTCTGGAAACACCATATATTTT.

The chain joins TRBV9 to TRBJ2-5, with 15 positions matching TRBD2. The trim removed 3 bases at V and 4 bases at J, leaving 7 bases unmatched. The germline CDR1 and CDR2 sequences are SGDLS and YYNGEE. The CDR3 is made up of 17 amino acids. The chain's CDR3 is CASSAGLAGGRGETQYF. The DNA for the CDR3 is TGTGCCAGCAGCGCGGGACTAGCGGGGGGCCGAGGAGAGACCCAGTACTTC.

The rearrangement uses TRBV5-5 and TRBJ2-1, with D possibly matching TRBD1 (5 bases). Trimming pared 4 bases from V and 8 bases from J, leaving 16 bases between. From germline, CDR1 is SGHKS and CDR2 YYEKEE (reference sequence). CDR3 length equals 14 residues. In DNA, the CDR3 is TGTGCCAGCAGCGATAGCCCCCAAGGGGATGAGCAGTTCTTC. Protein sequence: CASSDSPQGDEQFF.

The gene calls are TRBV7-9 and TRBJ1-2, with 10 bases matching TRBD1. The length of the CDR3 is 17 residues. V lost 4 bases and J lost 4; bases outside the gene matches: 12. Germline V gene sequence: CDR1 SEHNR, CDR2 FQNEAQ (reference sequence). The CDR3 protein is CASSSPGQGQETYGYTF. CDR3 DNA: TGTGCCAGCAGCTCTCCGGGACAGGGGCAGGAAACCTATGGCTACACCTTC.

This chain connects TRBV7-8 to TRBJ1-5; 9 bases align to TRBD1. This CDR3 comprises 17 residues. The germline CDR1 and CDR2 sequences are SGHVS and FQNEAQ. Trimming cost V 4 bases and J 0 bases; bases outside gene matches: 7. The chain's CDR3 is CASSSYRGPISNQPQHF. Written as DNA, the CDR3 is TGTGCCAGCAGCTCATACAGGGGGCCGATTAGCAATCAGCCCCAGCATTTT.

V is TRBV30 and J is TRBJ2-7, with a weak D call TRBD1 (5 bases). The CDR3 runs to 13 residues. Between the trimmed V and J ends, which lost 1 base and 5 bases, there was a span of 12 bases. Germline loops: CDR1 GTSNPN, CDR2 SVGIG (reference sequence). The CDR3 coding sequence is TGTGCCTGGAGTGGCTCAGGGAACAACGAGCAGTACTTC. Its translation is CAWSGSGNNEQYF. Supplemented by reference TRBV30 and TRBJ2-7, the full variable domain reads SQTIHQWPATLVQPVGSPLSLECTVEGTSNPNLYWYRQAAGRGLQLLFYSVGIGQISSEVPQNLSASRPQDRQFILSSKKLLLSDSGFYLCAWSGSGNNEQYFGPGTRLTVT.

The V and J genes are TRBV4-1 and TRBJ2-7; TRBD2 aligns across 7 bases. Germline V lookup: CDR1 MGHRA, CDR2 YSYEKL. This CDR3 comprises 15 residues. The V gene end was trimmed by 3 bases and the J gene end by 4 bases; junction bases not matched to a gene: 9. Here the CDR3 reads CASSQETSVYYEQYF. The CDR3 DNA reads as TGCGCCAGCAGCCAGGAAACTAGCGTGTATTACGAGCAGTACTTC.